This is a list of T cell receptor beta chains from one sample in a study of early T cells in non-severe SARS-CoV-2 infection. TCRdb called the 5' RACE reads again in MiXCR, with one record for every CDR3 protein. The sample lists about 130,000 distinct CDR3 sequences; 15% were seen once. Sequencing input: whole blood. Receptors originate from an adult who was a healthcare worker with PCR-confirmed SARS-CoV-2 infection or an uninfected control (not recorded which). Both conserved end residues are part of each CDR3. D genes are given only for firm matches. Only part of the rows carry a size: once, few, many, or a class if the clone is expanded.

j_call d_call v_call clone_size cdr3_aa cdr3_nt
TRBJ2-1 TRBD1 TRBV15 few CATSRGLRGTGRNNEQFF TGTGCCACCAGCAGAGGGTTGCGGGGGACAGGGCGGAACAATGAGCAGTTCTTC
TRBJ1-1 - TRBV4-1 - CASSLQAPNTEAFF TGCGCCAGCAGCCTGCAGGCCCCGAACACTGAAGCTTTCTTT
TRBJ2-5 - TRBV7-3 - CALRLLETRYF TGTGCCCTGCGTTTGTTGGAGACCCGGTACTTC
TRBJ2-3 TRBD1 TRBV7-9 - CASSERTGSGDTQYF TGTGCCAGCAGCGAAAGGACAGGGTCAGGAGATACGCAGTATTTT
TRBJ2-7 TRBD1 TRBV11-2 - CASSLDRAGGWYEQYF TGTGCCAGCAGCTTAGATCGGGCAGGGGGCTGGTACGAGCAGTACTTC
TRBJ1-4 - TRBV3-1 many CASNMARSEKLFF TGTGCCAGCAACATGGCCAGGAGCGAAAAACTGTTTTTT
TRBJ2-1 - TRBV4-1 few CASSQEGGHSYNEQFF TGCGCCAGCAGCCAAGAGGGGGGGCACTCCTACAATGAGCAGTTCTTC
TRBJ2-5 - TRBV5-4 - CASSLALSGVETQYF TGTGCCAGCAGCTTGGCCCTATCCGGGGTAGAGACCCAGTACTTC
TRBJ2-7 - TRBV18 - CASSQEKYEQYF TGTGCCAGCTCACAGGAGAAATACGAGCAGTACTTC
TRBJ2-7 - TRBV18 - CASSLDTTYEQYF TGTGCCAGCTCACTTGACACGACCTACGAGCAGTACTTC
TRBJ2-7 - TRBV14 many CASSQELYGSYEQYF TGTGCCAGCAGCCAAGAATTGTATGGGTCTTACGAGCAGTACTTC
TRBJ1-3 - TRBV11-2 many CASSSDTDGNTIYF TGTGCCAGCAGTTCGGACACGGATGGAAACACCATATATTTT
TRBJ1-2 - TRBV3-1 many CASSHRVQGYTF TGTGCCAGCAGCCATAGGGTCCAGGGCTACACCTTC
TRBJ2-5 - TRBV27 few CASSRLGAHQETQYF TGTGCCAGCAGTCGGCTGGGGGCGCATCAGGAGACCCAGTACTTC
TRBJ2-7 TRBD2 TRBV20-1 few CSARDARTSADEQYF TGCAGTGCTAGAGATGCTCGGACTAGCGCCGACGAGCAGTACTTC
TRBJ1-5 - TRBV19 many CASTGLLNQPQHF TGTGCCAGTACAGGACTGCTAAATCAGCCCCAGCATTTT
TRBJ2-4 - TRBV27 - CASSLSGPSAKNIQYF TGTGCCAGCAGTTTATCGGGGCCCTCAGCCAAAAACATTCAGTACTTC
TRBJ2-5 TRBD1 TRBV7-9 - CASRTGTGQETQYF TGTGCCAGCAGGACCGGGACAGGGCAAGAGACCCAGTACTTC
TRBJ2-1 - TRBV6-5 few CASSRFRTVNNEQFF TGTGCCAGCAGTCGTTTTCGGACAGTGAACAATGAGCAGTTCTTC
TRBJ2-1 - TRBV5-1 few CASSIGAYSNEQFF TGCGCCAGCAGCATCGGAGCGTATAGCAATGAGCAGTTCTTC
TRBJ2-6 - TRBV5-4 many CASSSRLRTYSGANVLTF TGTGCCAGCAGCTCTCGCCTCCGGACATACTCTGGGGCCAACGTCCTGACTTTC
TRBJ1-5 - TRBV2 - CASSELGSDQPQHF TGTGCCAGCAGTGAATTGGGGTCAGATCAGCCCCAGCATTTT
TRBJ2-1 - TRBV12-3/TRBV12-4 few CASSPREYNEQFF TGTGCCAGCAGTCCCCGGGAGTACAATGAGCAGTTCTTC
TRBJ2-1 - TRBV2 - CASRDTYNEQFF TGTGCCAGCAGGGACACCTACAATGAGCAGTTCTTC